This T cell receptor (beta chain) was sequenced during a study of T cells in localized non-small cell lung cancer. Clones were sequenced by immunoSEQ multiplex PCR, and TCRdb holds only the in-frame ones, with some missing. The profile shows more than 25,000 clones, 88% of them singletons. Study-level points and caveats: Those with higher blood T cell density had longer overall survival.

As for this clone: Its antigen remains unidentified.

V lost 6 bases and J lost 4; bases outside the gene matches: 6. Looked up from germline, CDR1 is MDHEN and CDR2 is SYDVKM. The CDR3 contains 14 residues. This TCR came from a female donor aged 60 or older with stage III squamous cell lung carcinoma. The material sequenced was peripheral blood, taken before any cancer treatment. The chain uses TRBV28 and TRBJ2-1, with 7 nucleotides matching TRBD2. The CDR3 DNA reads as TGTGCCAGCAGGGGAGGGAGTTTTTACAATGAGCAGTTCTTC. Its translation is CASRGGSFYNEQFF.